This TCR beta chain was identified during a study of cytomegalovirus exposure and HLA in healthy donors. Study background: The Caucasian-associated ancestry cluster held roughly 80% of around 380 genotyped donors. Findings and limits, study-wide: The authors enumerated 180 or so TCR beta chains as linked to cytomegalovirus.

Researchers ran the PCR with 60 Vbeta and 13 Jbeta primers. The assay was immunoSEQ multiplex PCR, and TCRdb's table has in-frame clones only and misses some. The data contain roughly 240,000 clones, 78% of them singletons. A word on this clone: The antigen remains undetermined.

Germline CDR1 is MNHEY and CDR2 is SVGAGI. V gave up 2 bases and J gave up 6 bases; unmatched junction bases: 9. The CDR3 runs 16 residues. V usage is TRBV6-5 and J usage is TRBJ2-7; 11 bases agree with TRBD2. The specimen sequenced was PBMCs. The TCR sequence derives from a boy aged 5 to 17 in good health and CMV-seronegative. The CDR3 nucleotides read TGTGCCAGCAGTTACCCGATCACTAGCGGGAGAAGCGAGCAGTACTTC. It yields the protein CASSYPITSGRSEQYF.